This TCR beta chain appears in the sequencing data of a study of CD8 T cells in Susac syndrome. Study context: There were 5 or 6 sequenced Susac syndrome patients with active disease and eight or nine in remission.

Germline CDR1 and CDR2: MDHEN and SYDVKM. The CDR3 extends over 17 amino acids. Between the trimmed V and J ends, which lost 3 bases and 0 bases, there was a span of 15 bases. Fulfillment of recently defined diagnostic criteria for definite or probable disease was shown by the patients with Susac syndrome. Purification of the CD8+ and CD4+ T cells relied on negative isolation, and TEMRA cells underwent FACS enrichment. A quantity of roughly 0.5 to 1 ug RNA underwent reverse transcription using random hexamers. By means of immunoSEQ multiplex PCR, TCR beta CDR3 spanning 54 Vbeta and 13 Jbeta underwent amplification. TCRdb analysed the immunoSEQ multiplex PCR reads with MiXCR anew, one entry per CDR3 protein. Of 80,000 or so distinct CDR3 sequences in the sample, just over 90% are singletons; the top ten hold roughly 0.5%.

The TCR comes from a human donor with Susac syndrome. Source material: CD4+ T cells from PBMCs. The chain employs TRBV28 and TRBJ2-1; D is possibly TRBD2 (5 bases). The chain's CDR3 is CASSFLQRQSSYNEQFF. DNA of the CDR3: TGTGCCAGCAGTTTTTTACAGCGGCAGAGCTCCTACAATGAGCAGTTCTTC.